These 6 T cell receptor beta chains originate from one sample sequenced in a study of blood T cell repertoires in COVID-19. Using immunoSEQ multiplex PCR, the repertoire was profiled, and TCRdb retains in-frame clones only, with some absent. The sample contains around 260,000 clones, around 86% of which appear only once. Sequenced material: peripheral blood. The receptors were sampled from a man in his late teens or twenties with active or convalescent COVID-19.

This chain uses TRBV30 with TRBJ2-1, with 8 bases aligning to TRBD2. The CDR3 spans 14 residues. CDR1 and CDR2 (germline): GTSNPN, SVGIG (reference sequence). V lost 3 bases and J lost 10; bases outside the gene matches: 11. CDR3 region: CAWRETSGGREQFF. The CDR3 DNA is TGTGCCTGGAGAGAAACTAGCGGTGGTAGGGAGCAGTTCTTC.

The rearrangement links TRBV6-2 or TRBV6-3 to TRBJ2-3; perhaps TRBD2 as D (6 bases). Per the germline V gene, CDR1 is MNHEY and CDR2 is SVGEGT. Trimming left V 0 bases short and J 2 bases short, with 9 bases between. The CDR3 is made up of 15 amino acids. The CDR3, as DNA: TGTGCCAGCAGTTACTCGGAGGGAGACACAGATACGCAGTATTTT. As protein: CASSYSEGDTDTQYF.

The chain links TRBV5-4 to TRBJ2-1, with TRBD2 identical over 8 bases. V trimming: 4 bases; J trimming: 0 bases; junction bases outside the gene matches: 3. CDR3 length: 15 residues. Germline V gene sequence: CDR1 SGHNT, CDR2 YYREEE (reference sequence). The CDR3 reads CASSRSGDSYNEQFF. DNA of the CDR3: TGTGCCAGCAGCCGTAGCGGGGACTCCTACAATGAGCAGTTCTTC.

The V and J genes are TRBV9 and TRBJ2-5, with 9 bases that match TRBD2. Trimming cost V 2 bases and J 0 bases; bases outside gene matches: 8. Germline V gene sequence: CDR1 SGDLS, CDR2 YYNGEE. The CDR3 spans 17 residues. CDR3 DNA sequence: TGTGCCAGCAGCGTTTCGCCCAGCGGGGGGTACCAAGAGACCCAGTACTTC. It specifies CASSVSPSGGYQETQYF.

V usage is TRBV9 and J usage is TRBJ1-3, with TRBD1 identical over 7 bases. CDR1 and CDR2 (germline): SGDLS, YYNGEE. The CDR3 loop spans 14 amino acids. V trimming: 4 bases; J trimming: 2 bases; junction bases outside the gene matches: 3. The CDR3 bases are TGTGCCAGCAGCCTTGGACAGGCTGGAAACACCATATATTTT. Protein: CASSLGQAGNTIYF.

The J gene is TRBJ2-3, the V gene TRBV19; D unclear. The CDR3 loop spans 15 amino acids. Germline CDR1 is LNHDA and CDR2 is SQIVND (reference sequence). Between the trimmed V and J ends, which lost 6 bases and 3 bases, there was a span of 16 bases. Written as DNA, the CDR3 is TGTGCCAGTAGCTCCGAGTCCGCAGGAACAGATACGCAGTATTTT. Protein: CASSSESAGTDTQYF.